The clone carrying this T cell receptor beta chain was detected a few times. What it recognizes is unknown. Primers used in a second PCR of roughly 7 to 12 cycles were a sample-barcoded 5' primer and a J-beta primer mix. Every cDNA molecule carried a tag from a template-switch adaptor bearing 12 random nucleotides. CDR3-containing paired-end reads numbered at least 2.5 million in each sample. TCRdb re-derived calls from the 5' RACE reads in MiXCR, one entry per CDR3 protein. The table lists some 710,000 distinct CDR3 sequences, 22% of them singletons. Looked up from germline, CDR1 is SGHVS and CDR2 is FNYEAQ. Between the trimmed V and J ends, which lost 2 bases and 4 bases, there was a span of 14 bases. The CDR3 is made up of 15 amino acids. These data belong to a study of blood T cells in healthy people across ages. Study observations and caveats: The CMV status of each donor remained undetermined, and this could have confounded shifts in expanded clonotypes. Unsorted PBMC input precluded a conclusive naive versus antigen-experienced comparison.

The TCR comes from a man between 65 and 85 years old in good health. Sequencing used blood. V and J are TRBV7-6 and TRBJ1-1, with TRBD1 as a possible D gene (6 bases). The CDR3 bases are TGTGCCAGCAGCTTATTTACAGGGAAGAGCACTGAAGCTTTCTTT. It codes for CASSLFTGKSTEAFF.